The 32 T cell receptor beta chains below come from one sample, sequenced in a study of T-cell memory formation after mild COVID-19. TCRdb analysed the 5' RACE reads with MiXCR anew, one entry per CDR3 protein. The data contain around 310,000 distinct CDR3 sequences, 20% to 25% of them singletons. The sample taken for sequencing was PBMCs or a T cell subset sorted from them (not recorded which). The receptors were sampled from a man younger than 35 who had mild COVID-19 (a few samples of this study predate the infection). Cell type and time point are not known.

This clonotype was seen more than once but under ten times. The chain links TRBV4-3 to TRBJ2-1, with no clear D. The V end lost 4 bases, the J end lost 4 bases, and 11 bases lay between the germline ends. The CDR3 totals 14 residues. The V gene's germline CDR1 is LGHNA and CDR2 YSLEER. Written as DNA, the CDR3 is TGCGCCAGCAGCCCCCGTAGAGGATACAATGAGCAGTTCTTC. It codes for CASSPRRGYNEQFF.

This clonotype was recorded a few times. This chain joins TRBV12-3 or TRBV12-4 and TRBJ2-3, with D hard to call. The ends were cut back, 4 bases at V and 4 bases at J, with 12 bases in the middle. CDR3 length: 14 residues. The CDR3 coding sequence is TGTGCCAGCAGTTCAGACACGGCGGCAGATACGCAGTATTTT. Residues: CASSSDTAADTQYF.

The CDR3 nucleotides are TGTGCCAGCAGCAGACGACAGGCGAGGAACACCGGGGAGCTGTTTTTT. Amino acid sequence: CASSRRQARNTGELFF. The V gene is TRBV7-8, the J gene TRBJ2-2, with a tentative D call TRBD1 (6 bases). The V gene lost 5 bases and the J gene lost 1 base, with 14 bases spanning the gap. The CDR3 consists of 16 residues. CDR1 is SGHVS and CDR2 is FQNEAQ in the germline V gene.

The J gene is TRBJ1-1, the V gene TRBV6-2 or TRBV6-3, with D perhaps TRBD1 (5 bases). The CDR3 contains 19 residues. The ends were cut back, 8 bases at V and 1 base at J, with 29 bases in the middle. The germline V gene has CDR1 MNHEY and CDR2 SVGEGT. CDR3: CASFSTTGERGKRNTEAFF. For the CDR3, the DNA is TGTGCCAGCTTTTCAACGACGGGGGAGCGGGGAAAGAGGAACACTGAAGCTTTCTTT.

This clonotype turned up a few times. This chain's CDR3 is CASSRDGSGYDGELFF. Here the CDR3 DNA reads TGTGCCAGCAGCCGGGACGGTTCGGGGTATGATGGGGAGCTGTTTTTT. V and J are TRBV6-4 and TRBJ2-2; TRBD1 or TRBD2 may be the D gene (5 bases each). The V gene's germline CDR1 is MRHNA and CDR2 SNTAGT. This CDR3 region has 16 residues. V dropped 6 bases and J dropped 8 bases, with 22 bases sitting between them.

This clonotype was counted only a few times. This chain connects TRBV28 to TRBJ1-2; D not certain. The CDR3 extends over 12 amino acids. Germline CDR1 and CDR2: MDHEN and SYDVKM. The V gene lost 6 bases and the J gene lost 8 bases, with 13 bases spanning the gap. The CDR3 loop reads CASSATPPGYTF. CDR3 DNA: TGTGCCAGCAGCGCCACACCTCCGGGCTACACCTTC.

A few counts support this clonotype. The CDR3 spells CASSLGARPQNEQFF. Here the CDR3 DNA reads TGCGCCAGCAGCCTGGGGGCTAGACCCCAAAATGAGCAGTTCTTC. The chain recombines TRBV5-1 with TRBJ2-1; a weak D match, TRBD1 (6 bases). V shed 4 bases and J shed 7 bases, with 18 bases lying between them. Germline CDR1 is SGHRS and CDR2 is YFSETQ. This CDR3 contains 15 residues. The full variable domain, rest sourced from reference TRBV5-1 and TRBJ2-1, is KAGVTQTPRYLIKTRGQQVTLSCSPISGHRSVSWYQQTPGQGLQFLFEYFSETQRNKGNFPGRFSGRQFSNSRSEMNVSTLELGDSALYLCASSLGARPQNEQFFGPGTRLTVL.

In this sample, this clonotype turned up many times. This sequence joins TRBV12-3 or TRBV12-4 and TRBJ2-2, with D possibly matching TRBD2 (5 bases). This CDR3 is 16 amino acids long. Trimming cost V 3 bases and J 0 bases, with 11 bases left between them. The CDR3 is CASSLGVLANTGELFF. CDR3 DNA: TGTGCCAGCAGTTTGGGAGTCCTCGCGAACACCGGGGAGCTGTTTTTT.

CDR3 DNA: TGTGCCAGCAGCGTAGAGGGGGACAGCCGAAATTCACCCCTCCACTTT. Translation gives CASSVEGDSRNSPLHF. The chain links TRBV9 to TRBJ1-6; 7 positions match TRBD1. V lost 0 bases to trimming and J lost 7 bases; unmatched junction nucleotides: 7. Germline V gene data show CDR1 as SGDLS and CDR2 as YYNGEE. The CDR3 contains 16 residues.

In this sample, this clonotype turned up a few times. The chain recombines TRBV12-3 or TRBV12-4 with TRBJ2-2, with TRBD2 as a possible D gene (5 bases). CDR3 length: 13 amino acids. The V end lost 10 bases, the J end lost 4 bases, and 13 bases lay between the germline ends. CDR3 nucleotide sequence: TGTGCCAATCGAGCTAGCTCCACCGGGGAGCTGTTTTTT. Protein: CANRASSTGELFF.

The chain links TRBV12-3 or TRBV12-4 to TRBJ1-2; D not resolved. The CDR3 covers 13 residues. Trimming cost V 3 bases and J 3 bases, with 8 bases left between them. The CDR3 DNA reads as TGTGCCAGCAGTTTTATCCCCGACTATGGCTACACCTTC. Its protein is CASSFIPDYGYTF.

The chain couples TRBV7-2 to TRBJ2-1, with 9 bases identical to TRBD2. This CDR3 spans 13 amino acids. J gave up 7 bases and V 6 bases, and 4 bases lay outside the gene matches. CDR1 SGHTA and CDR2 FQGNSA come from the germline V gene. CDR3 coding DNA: TGTGCCAGCAGAGTCCTAGCGGGAAATGAGCAGTTCTTC. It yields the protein CASRVLAGNEQFF.

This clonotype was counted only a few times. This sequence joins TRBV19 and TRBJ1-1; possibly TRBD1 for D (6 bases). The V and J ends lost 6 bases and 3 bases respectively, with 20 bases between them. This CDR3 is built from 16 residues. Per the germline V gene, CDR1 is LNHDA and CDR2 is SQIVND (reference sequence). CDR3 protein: CASSPSEGRGDTEAFF. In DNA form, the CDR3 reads TGTGCCAGTAGCCCTTCGGAGGGAAGGGGGGACACTGAAGCTTTCTTT.

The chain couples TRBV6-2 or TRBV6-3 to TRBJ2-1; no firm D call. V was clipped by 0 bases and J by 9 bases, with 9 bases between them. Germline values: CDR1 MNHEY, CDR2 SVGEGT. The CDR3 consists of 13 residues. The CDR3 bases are TGTGCCAGCAGTTACTCATTTTTCGGTGAGCAGTTCTTC. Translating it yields CASSYSFFGEQFF.

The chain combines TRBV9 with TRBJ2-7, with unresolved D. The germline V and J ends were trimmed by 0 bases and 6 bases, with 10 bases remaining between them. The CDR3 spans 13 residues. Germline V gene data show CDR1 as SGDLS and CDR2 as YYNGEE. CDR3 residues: CASSVAPLTEQYV. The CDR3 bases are TGTGCCAGCAGCGTAGCTCCCCTAACCGAGCAGTACGTC.

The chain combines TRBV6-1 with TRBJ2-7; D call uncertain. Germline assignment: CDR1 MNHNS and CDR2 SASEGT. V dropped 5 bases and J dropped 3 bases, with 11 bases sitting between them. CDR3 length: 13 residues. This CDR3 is CASSRGYLYEQYF. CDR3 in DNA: TGTGCCAGCAGTCGAGGCTACCTCTACGAGCAGTACTTC.

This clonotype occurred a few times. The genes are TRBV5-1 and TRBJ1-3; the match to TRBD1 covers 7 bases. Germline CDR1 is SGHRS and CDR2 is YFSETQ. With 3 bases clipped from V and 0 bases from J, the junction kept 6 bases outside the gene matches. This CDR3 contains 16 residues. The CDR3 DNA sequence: TGCGCCAGCAGCTCGCAGGGGGGTTACTCTGGAAACACCATATATTTT. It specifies CASSSQGGYSGNTIYF.

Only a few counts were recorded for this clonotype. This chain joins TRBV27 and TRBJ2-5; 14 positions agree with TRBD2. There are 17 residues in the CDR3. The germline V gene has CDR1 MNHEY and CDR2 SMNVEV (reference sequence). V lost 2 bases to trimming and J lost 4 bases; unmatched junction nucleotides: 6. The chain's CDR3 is CASSLGLAGGRGETQYF. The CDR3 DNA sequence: TGTGCCAGCAGTTTAGGACTAGCGGGGGGCCGCGGAGAGACCCAGTACTTC.

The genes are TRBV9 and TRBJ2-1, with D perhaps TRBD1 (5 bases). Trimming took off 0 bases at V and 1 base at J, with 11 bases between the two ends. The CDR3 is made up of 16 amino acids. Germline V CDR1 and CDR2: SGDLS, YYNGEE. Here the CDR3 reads CASSVVSRVSYNEQFF. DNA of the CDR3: TGTGCCAGCAGCGTAGTAAGCAGGGTGTCCTACAATGAGCAGTTCTTC.

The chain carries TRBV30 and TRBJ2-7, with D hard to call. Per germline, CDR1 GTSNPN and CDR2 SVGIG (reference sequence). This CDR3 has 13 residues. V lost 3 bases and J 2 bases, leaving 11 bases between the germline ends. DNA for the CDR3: TGTGCCTGGAGCGTATTCACCGCCTACGAGCAGTACTTC. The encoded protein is CAWSVFTAYEQYF.

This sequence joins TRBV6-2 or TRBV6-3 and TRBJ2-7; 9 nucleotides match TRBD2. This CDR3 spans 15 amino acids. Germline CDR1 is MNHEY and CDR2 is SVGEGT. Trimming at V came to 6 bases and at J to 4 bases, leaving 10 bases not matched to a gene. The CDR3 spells CASREIAGAEYEQYV. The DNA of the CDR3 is TGTGCCAGCAGAGAGATAGCGGGGGCCGAGTACGAGCAGTACGTC.

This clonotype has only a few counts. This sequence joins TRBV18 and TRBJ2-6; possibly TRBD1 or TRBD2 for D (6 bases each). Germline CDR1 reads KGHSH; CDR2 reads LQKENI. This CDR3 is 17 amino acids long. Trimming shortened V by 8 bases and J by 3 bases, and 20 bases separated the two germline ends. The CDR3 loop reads CASAPVWGAVGANVLTF. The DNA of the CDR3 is TGTGCCAGCGCCCCGGTGTGGGGGGCGGTTGGGGCCAACGTCCTGACTTTC.

Here the CDR3 DNA reads TGTGCCAGCAGCTATCCGGGACAGGGGGTCCAAGAGACCCAGTACTTC. Its protein is CASSYPGQGVQETQYF. This sequence joins TRBV7-9 and TRBJ2-5, with 11 bases fitting TRBD1. The V gene's germline CDR1 is SEHNR and CDR2 FQNEAQ (reference sequence). V lost 4 bases, J lost 1 base, and 5 bases stayed unmatched. This CDR3 has 16 residues.

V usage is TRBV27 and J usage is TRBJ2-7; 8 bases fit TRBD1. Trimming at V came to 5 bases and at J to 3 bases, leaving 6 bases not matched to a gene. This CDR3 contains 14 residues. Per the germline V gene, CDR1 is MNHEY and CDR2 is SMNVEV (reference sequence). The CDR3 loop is CASSPADRDYEQYF. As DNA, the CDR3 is TGTGCCAGCAGTCCAGCGGACAGGGACTACGAGCAGTACTTC.

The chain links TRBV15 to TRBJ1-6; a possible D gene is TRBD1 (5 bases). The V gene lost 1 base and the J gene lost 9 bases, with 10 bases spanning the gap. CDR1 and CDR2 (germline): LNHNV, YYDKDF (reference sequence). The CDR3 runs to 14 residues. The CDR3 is CATSRARDGSPLHF. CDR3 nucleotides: TGTGCCACCAGCAGAGCCAGGGATGGTTCACCCCTCCACTTT.

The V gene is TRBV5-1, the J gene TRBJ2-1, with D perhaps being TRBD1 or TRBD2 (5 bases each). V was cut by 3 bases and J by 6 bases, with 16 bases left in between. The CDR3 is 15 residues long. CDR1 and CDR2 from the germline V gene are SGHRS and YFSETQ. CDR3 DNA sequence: TGCGCCAGCAGCTCACCGGGACCAGAGAGCAATGAGCAGTTCTTC. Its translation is CASSSPGPESNEQFF.

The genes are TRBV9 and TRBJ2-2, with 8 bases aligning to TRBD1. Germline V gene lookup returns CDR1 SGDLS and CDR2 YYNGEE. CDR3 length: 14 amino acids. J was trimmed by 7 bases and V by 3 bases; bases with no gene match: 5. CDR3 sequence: CASSGAGGFGELFF. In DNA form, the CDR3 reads TGTGCCAGCAGCGGAGCAGGGGGCTTCGGGGAGCTGTTTTTT.

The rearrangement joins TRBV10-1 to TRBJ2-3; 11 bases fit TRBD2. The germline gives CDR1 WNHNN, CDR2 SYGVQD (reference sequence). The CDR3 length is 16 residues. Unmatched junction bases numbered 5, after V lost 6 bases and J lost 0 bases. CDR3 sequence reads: CASSLAGGTSTDTQYF. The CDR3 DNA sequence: TGCGCCAGCAGCCTAGCGGGGGGCACTAGCACAGATACGCAGTATTTT.

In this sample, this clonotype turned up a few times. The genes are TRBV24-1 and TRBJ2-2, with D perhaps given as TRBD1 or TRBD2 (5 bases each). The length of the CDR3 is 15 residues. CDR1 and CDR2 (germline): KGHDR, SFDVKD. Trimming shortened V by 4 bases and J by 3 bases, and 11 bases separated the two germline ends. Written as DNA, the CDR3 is TGTGCCACCAGTGAGGCCGGGACGGACACCGGGGAGCTGTTTTTT. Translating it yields CATSEAGTDTGELFF.

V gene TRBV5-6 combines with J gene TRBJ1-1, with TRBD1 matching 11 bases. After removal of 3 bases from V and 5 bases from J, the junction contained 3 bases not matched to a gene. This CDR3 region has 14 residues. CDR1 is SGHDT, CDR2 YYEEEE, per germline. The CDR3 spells CASSWDRGATEAFF. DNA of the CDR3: TGTGCCAGCAGCTGGGACAGGGGGGCGACTGAAGCTTTCTTT.

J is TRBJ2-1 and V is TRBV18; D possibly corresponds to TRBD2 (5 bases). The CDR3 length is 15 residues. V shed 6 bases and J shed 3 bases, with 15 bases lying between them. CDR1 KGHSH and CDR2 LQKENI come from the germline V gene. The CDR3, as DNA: TGTGCCAGCTCCCGCCGAGAGAGCGGCTACAATGAGCAGTTCTTC. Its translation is CASSRRESGYNEQFF.

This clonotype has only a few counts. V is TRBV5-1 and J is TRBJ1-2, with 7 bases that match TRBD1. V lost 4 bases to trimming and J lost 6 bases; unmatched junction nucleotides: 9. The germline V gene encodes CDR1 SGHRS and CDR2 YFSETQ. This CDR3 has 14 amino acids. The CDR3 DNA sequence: TGCGCCAGCAGCGGAGAGACAGGGTGGGATGGCTACACCTTC. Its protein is CASSGETGWDGYTF.